This T cell receptor (beta chain) appears in the sequencing data of a study of T cell responses to AZD1222 COVID-19 vaccine. Data came from immunoSEQ multiplex PCR; TCRdb stores just in-frame clones and leaves some out. The table lists about 97,000 clones, approximately 90% of them singletons. The length of the CDR3 is 15 residues. CDR1 is MNHNY and CDR2 is SVGAGI in the germline V gene (reference sequence). V dropped 3 bases and J dropped 2; count of bases not matched to a gene: 5. The sequence was collected from an adult in good health. The sequencing used peripheral blood, collected on day 0 of AZD1222 vaccination. The chain employs TRBV6-6 and TRBJ2-3; 7 nucleotides align to TRBD2. The CDR3 DNA reads as TGTGCCAGCAGTTATCCTAGCGGCCACACAGATACGCAGTATTTT. Residues: CASSYPSGHTDTQYF.